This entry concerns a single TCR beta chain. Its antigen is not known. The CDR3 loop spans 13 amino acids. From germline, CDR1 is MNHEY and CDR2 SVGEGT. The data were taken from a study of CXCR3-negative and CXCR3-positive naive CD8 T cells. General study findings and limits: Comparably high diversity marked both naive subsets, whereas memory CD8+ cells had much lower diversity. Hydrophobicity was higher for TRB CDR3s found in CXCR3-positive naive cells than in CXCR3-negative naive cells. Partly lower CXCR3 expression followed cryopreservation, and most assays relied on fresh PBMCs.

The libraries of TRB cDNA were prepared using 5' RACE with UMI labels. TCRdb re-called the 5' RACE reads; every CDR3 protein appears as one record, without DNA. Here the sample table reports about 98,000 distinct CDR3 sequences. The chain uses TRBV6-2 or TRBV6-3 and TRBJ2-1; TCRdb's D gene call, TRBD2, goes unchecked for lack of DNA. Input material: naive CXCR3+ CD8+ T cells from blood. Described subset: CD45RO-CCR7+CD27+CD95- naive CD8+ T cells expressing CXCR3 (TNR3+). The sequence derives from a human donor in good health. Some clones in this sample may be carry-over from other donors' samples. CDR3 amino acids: CASSPTSFNDQFF.